These 22 T cell receptor beta chains share one sample of origin, sequenced in a study of T cell responses to AZD1222 COVID-19 vaccine. The table came from immunoSEQ multiplex PCR; TCRdb's copy has only in-frame clones and leaves some out. The sample includes tens of thousands of clones, about 90% of them seen just once. The sequenced sample was peripheral blood, obtained 28 days after the second AZD1222 dose. The source is an adult who received the AZD1222 COVID-19 vaccine.

This clone came up once. The chain couples TRBV29-1 to TRBJ2-7; D is ambiguous. V gave up 4 bases and J gave up 0 bases, with 13 bases separating them. This CDR3 has 14 residues. Germline CDR1 is SQVTM and CDR2 is ANQGSEA. Written as DNA, the CDR3 is TGCAGCGTTGGAGAAGGCACAGTCTCCTACGAGCAGTACTTC. It specifies CSVGEGTVSYEQYF.

The chain recombines TRBV19 with TRBJ2-1, with 7 bases aligning to TRBD1. Germline CDR1 is LNHDA and CDR2 is SQIVND (reference sequence). V trimming: 4 bases; J trimming: 0 bases; junction bases outside the gene matches: 9. CDR3 length: 17 amino acids. CDR3 region: CASSRDSLSPSYNEQFF. CDR3 DNA sequence: TGTGCCAGTAGTAGGGACAGTTTATCCCCCTCCTACAATGAGCAGTTCTTC.

CDR3 sequence: CASCVAGAHNEQFF. The DNA for the CDR3 is TGTGCCAGTTGTGTAGCGGGGGCACACAATGAGCAGTTCTTC. This rearrangement joins TRBV19 to TRBJ2-1, with 9 positions matching TRBD2. The CDR3 has 14 residues. The germline CDR1 and CDR2 sequences are LNHDA and SQIVND (reference sequence). Germline trimming cut 8 bases from V and 5 bases from J; bases unmatched to any gene: 7.

The genes are TRBV19 and TRBJ2-7; TRBD1 might be the D (6 bases). This CDR3 has 15 residues. V lost 7 bases and J lost 4, with 20 bases in between. Germline CDR1 and CDR2: LNHDA and SQIVND (reference sequence). The CDR3 DNA is TGTGCCAGTAAGACTCAGGACAGCAATCTTTACGAGCAGTACTTC. Its protein product is CASKTQDSNLYEQYF.

The chain recombines TRBV27 with TRBJ1-4; the match to TRBD1 covers 12 bases. The V gene end was trimmed by 4 bases and the J gene end by 7 bases; junction bases not matched to a gene: 10. CDR1 is MNHEY, CDR2 SMNVEV, per germline (reference sequence). The CDR3 spans 17 residues. The CDR3 region is CASSSTGTGGLGEKLFF. Written as DNA, the CDR3 is TGTGCCAGCAGTTCAACCGGGACAGGGGGCCTTGGTGAAAAACTGTTTTTT.

This rearrangement joins TRBV11-1 to TRBJ1-6; D remains unclear. Trimming removed 6 bases from V and 6 bases from J, with 15 bases in between. Germline V gene sequence: CDR1 SGHAT, CDR2 FQDESV (reference sequence). The CDR3 is 15 amino acids. The CDR3 DNA is TGTGCCAGCAGTTACACACGGGAGGGTAATTCACCCCTCCACTTT. Its protein is CASSYTREGNSPLHF.

J is TRBJ2-7 and V is TRBV27; D may correspond to TRBD1 or TRBD2 (6 bases each). Per germline, CDR1 MNHEY and CDR2 SMNVEV (reference sequence). Trimming took 2 bases from V and 4 from J, leaving 15 bases between them. The CDR3 runs 15 residues. This chain's CDR3 is CASSLSTRGVYEQYF. The CDR3 bases are TGTGCCAGCAGTTTAAGTACAAGGGGGGTATACGAGCAGTACTTC.

The rearrangement uses TRBV3-1 (or the pseudogene TRBV3-2) and TRBJ1-5, with D possibly matching TRBD1 (5 bases). The germline V and J ends were trimmed by 1 base and 5 bases, with 6 bases remaining between them. This CDR3 comprises 13 residues. The germline V gene has CDR1 LGHDT and CDR2 YNNKEL (reference sequence). The CDR3 spells CASSQGGYQPQHF. For the CDR3, the DNA is TGTGCCAGCAGCCAAGGGGGCTATCAGCCCCAGCATTTT.

The V gene is TRBV15, the J gene TRBJ1-2, with D perhaps matching TRBD1 (5 bases). The CDR3 consists of 13 residues. Germline CDR1 is LNHNV and CDR2 is YYDKDF (reference sequence). The V end was cut by 5 bases, the J end by 2 bases, with 9 bases between. Written as DNA, the CDR3 is TGTGCCACCAGCGGGGACGGCAACTATGGCTACACCTTC. Translated, it gives CATSGDGNYGYTF.

The chain links TRBV28 to TRBJ1-2; 7 bases agree with TRBD1. CDR3 size: 18 residues. Trimming at V came to 0 bases and at J to 7 bases, leaving 17 bases not matched to a gene. From germline, CDR1 is MDHEN and CDR2 SYDVKM. The CDR3: CASSLWTVAGGISSGYTF. DNA of the CDR3: TGTGCCAGCAGTTTATGGACGGTCGCAGGGGGAATATCGAGTGGCTACACCTTC.

This clone has a handful of counts. V is TRBV6-5 and J is TRBJ1-6, with D perhaps TRBD1 (6 bases). The CDR3 is 15 residues long. Trimming pared 0 bases from V and 6 bases from J, leaving 9 bases between. Germline V CDR1 and CDR2: MNHEY, SVGAGI. The CDR3 DNA follows: TGTGCCAGCAGTTACTCAGGGGGTGGTAATTCACCCCTCCACTTT. Its protein product is CASSYSGGGNSPLHF.

The chain carries TRBV4-2 and TRBJ1-2; D might be TRBD1 (6 bases). Trimming removed 1 base from V and 2 bases from J, with 8 bases in between. The CDR3 sequence is 14 residues long. The germline V gene has CDR1 LGHNA and CDR2 YNFKEQ. The CDR3 DNA sequence: TGTGCCAGCAGCCAAGTCGGACAGAACTATGGCTACACCTTC. Its translation is CASSQVGQNYGYTF.

This clone was observed a few times. The chain couples TRBV5-1 to TRBJ2-5; 7 bases align to TRBD1. The germline V gene has CDR1 SGHRS and CDR2 YFSETQ. The V segment lost 5 bases and the J segment 5 bases; nucleotides outside the gene matches: 12. The CDR3 totals 15 residues. The CDR3 is CASRTGSLAGETQYF. The CDR3 region has the DNA TGCGCCAGCAGGACAGGGAGCCTAGCTGGGGAGACCCAGTACTTC.

This clone was counted once. The chain carries TRBV28 and TRBJ1-6; D possibly corresponds to TRBD1 (5 bases). The CDR3 runs to 17 residues. V lost 5 bases, J lost 4 bases, and 18 bases lay in between. Per the germline V gene, CDR1 is MDHEN and CDR2 is SYDVKM. The CDR3 DNA sequence: TGTGCCAGCAGTCTGGGGGGGTACCAGCCTTATAATTCACCCCTCCACTTT. Residues: CASSLGGYQPYNSPLHF.

V gene TRBV3-1 (or the pseudogene TRBV3-2) combines with J gene TRBJ2-2; TRBD1 or TRBD2 may be the D gene (5 bases each). The V gene lost 5 bases and the J gene lost 5 bases, with 18 bases spanning the gap. The CDR3 runs to 16 residues. The V gene's germline CDR1 is LGHDT and CDR2 YNNKEL (reference sequence). CDR3 sequence (DNA): TGTGCCAGCAGCTTAAAGACGGGACGGGCGACCGGGGAGCTGTTTTTT. Translation gives CASSLKTGRATGELFF.

V is TRBV5-6 and J is TRBJ1-2; no firm D call. This CDR3 comprises 15 residues. V lost 0 bases to trimming and J lost 5 bases, with 14 bases between them. CDR1 and CDR2 (germline): SGHDT, YYEEEE. The CDR3 protein is CASSLVSLLGYGYTF. The CDR3 nucleotides read TGTGCCAGCAGCTTGGTGTCGTTATTGGGGTATGGCTACACCTTC.

The chain joins TRBV7-8 to TRBJ1-3; no clear D gene. Germline loops: CDR1 SGHVS, CDR2 FQNEAQ. V dropped 5 bases and J dropped 3 bases, with 8 bases sitting between them. CDR3 size: 13 residues. The CDR3 DNA reads as TGTGCCAGCAGCCACGGACGTGGAAACACCATATATTTT. This sequence encodes CASSHGRGNTIYF.

The chain uses TRBV2 and TRBJ2-3, with D possibly being TRBD1 (6 bases). The CDR3 runs to 15 residues. Trimming removed 6 bases from V and 1 base from J, with 14 bases in between. The germline gives CDR1 SNHLY, CDR2 FYNNEI. For the CDR3, the DNA is TGTGCCAGCAGCCCCCGGGACACCCGCACAGATACGCAGTATTTT. Translated, it gives CASSPRDTRTDTQYF.

This clone was observed a single time. The chain has TRBV5-1 and TRBJ1-2; possibly TRBD1 for D (5 bases). Germline CDR1 and CDR2: SGHRS and YFSETQ. The germline V and J ends were trimmed by 0 bases and 7 bases, with 10 bases remaining between them. This CDR3 is 13 amino acids long. As DNA, the CDR3 is TGCGCCAGCAGCTTGGGAGGGGCGGCTGGCTACACCTTC. Amino acid sequence: CASSLGGAAGYTF.

The chain recombines TRBV15 with TRBJ1-3, with D possibly matching TRBD1 (5 bases). The V gene's germline CDR1 is LNHNV and CDR2 YYDKDF (reference sequence). CDR3 size: 15 residues. Trimming pared 4 bases from V and 4 bases from J, leaving 14 bases between. The CDR3: CATSTDGDLGNTIYF. CDR3 nucleotide sequence: TGTGCCACCAGCACTGACGGGGACCTAGGAAACACCATATATTTT.

The chain employs TRBV3-1 (or the pseudogene TRBV3-2) and TRBJ1-5; D call uncertain. V lost 1 base to trimming and J lost 0 bases, with 13 bases between them. This CDR3 spans 17 amino acids. Germline lookup yields CDR1 LGHDT and CDR2 YNNKEL (reference sequence). CDR3 in DNA: TGTGCCAGCAGCCAAGGCCTTCCTCTCGATAGCAATCAGCCCCAGCATTTT. Protein: CASSQGLPLDSNQPQHF.

The rearrangement links TRBV5-1 to TRBJ1-1, with unresolved D. Trimming took 0 bases from V and 1 from J, leaving 13 bases between them. The CDR3 length is 16 residues. Germline values: CDR1 SGHRS, CDR2 YFSETQ. In DNA, the CDR3 is TGCGCCAGCAGCTTGGGCACTCGGCTGGGGAACACTGAAGCTTTCTTT. It specifies CASSLGTRLGNTEAFF.